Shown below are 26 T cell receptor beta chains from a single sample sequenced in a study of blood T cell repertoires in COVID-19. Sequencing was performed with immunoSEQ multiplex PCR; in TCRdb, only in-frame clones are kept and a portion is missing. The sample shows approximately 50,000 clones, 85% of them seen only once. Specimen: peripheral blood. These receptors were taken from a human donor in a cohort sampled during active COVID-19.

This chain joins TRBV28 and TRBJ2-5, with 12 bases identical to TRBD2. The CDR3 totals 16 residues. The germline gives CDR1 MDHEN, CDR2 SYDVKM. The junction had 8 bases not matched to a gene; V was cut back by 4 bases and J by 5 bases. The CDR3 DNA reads TGTGCCAGCAGTTCCCTCCTAGCGGGAGGGAGTGAGACCCAGTACTTC. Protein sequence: CASSSLLAGGSETQYF.

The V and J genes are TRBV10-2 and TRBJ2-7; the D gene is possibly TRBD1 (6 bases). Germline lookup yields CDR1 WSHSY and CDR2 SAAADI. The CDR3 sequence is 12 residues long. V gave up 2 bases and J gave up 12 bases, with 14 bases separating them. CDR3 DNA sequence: TGCGCCAGCAGTGAGGTGGGGGCTGCCGGGTACTTC. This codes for CASSEVGAAGYF.

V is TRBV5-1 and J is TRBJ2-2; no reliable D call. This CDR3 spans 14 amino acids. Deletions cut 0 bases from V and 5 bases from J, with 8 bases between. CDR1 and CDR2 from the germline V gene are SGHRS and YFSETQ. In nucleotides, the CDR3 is TGCGCCAGCAGCTTGGCGGAGCCTACCGGGGAGCTGTTTTTT. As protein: CASSLAEPTGELFF.

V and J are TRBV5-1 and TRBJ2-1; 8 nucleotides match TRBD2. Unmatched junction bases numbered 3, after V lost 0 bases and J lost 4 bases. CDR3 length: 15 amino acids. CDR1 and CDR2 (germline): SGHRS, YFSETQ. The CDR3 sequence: CASSLASGGYNEQFF. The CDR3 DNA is TGCGCCAGCAGCTTGGCCAGCGGGGGTTACAATGAGCAGTTCTTC.

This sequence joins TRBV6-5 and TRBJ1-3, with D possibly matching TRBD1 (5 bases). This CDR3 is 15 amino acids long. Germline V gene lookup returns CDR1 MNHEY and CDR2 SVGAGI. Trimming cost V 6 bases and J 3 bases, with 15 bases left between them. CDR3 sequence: CASSTTGGYGNTIYF. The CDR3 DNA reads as TGTGCCAGCAGCACCACAGGAGGGTATGGAAACACCATATATTTT.

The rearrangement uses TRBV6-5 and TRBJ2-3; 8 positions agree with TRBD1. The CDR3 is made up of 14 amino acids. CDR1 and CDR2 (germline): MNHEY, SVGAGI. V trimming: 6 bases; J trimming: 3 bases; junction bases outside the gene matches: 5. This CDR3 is CASSDRGGTDTQYF. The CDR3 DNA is TGTGCCAGCAGCGACAGGGGCGGAACAGATACGCAGTATTTT.

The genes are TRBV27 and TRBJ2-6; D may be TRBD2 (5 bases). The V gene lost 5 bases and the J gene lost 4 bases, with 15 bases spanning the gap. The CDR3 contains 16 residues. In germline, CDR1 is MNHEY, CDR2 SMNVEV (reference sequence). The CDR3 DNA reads TGTGCCAGCAGTCTCCAAAGGGCGGGCGGGGCCAACGTCCTGACTTTC. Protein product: CASSLQRAGGANVLTF.

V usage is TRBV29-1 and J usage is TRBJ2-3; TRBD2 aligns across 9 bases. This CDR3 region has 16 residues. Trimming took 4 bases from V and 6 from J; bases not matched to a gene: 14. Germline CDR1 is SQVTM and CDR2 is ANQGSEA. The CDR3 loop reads CSVARLLAGGRDTQYF. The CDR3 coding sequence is TGCAGCGTTGCCCGCCTTTTGGCGGGAGGGAGGGATACGCAGTATTTT.

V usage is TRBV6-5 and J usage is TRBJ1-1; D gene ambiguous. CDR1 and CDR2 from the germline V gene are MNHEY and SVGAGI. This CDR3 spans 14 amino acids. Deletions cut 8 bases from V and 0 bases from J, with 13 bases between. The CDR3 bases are TGTGCCAGCCGTAGGACTACAATGAACACTGAAGCTTTCTTT. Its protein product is CASRRTTMNTEAFF.

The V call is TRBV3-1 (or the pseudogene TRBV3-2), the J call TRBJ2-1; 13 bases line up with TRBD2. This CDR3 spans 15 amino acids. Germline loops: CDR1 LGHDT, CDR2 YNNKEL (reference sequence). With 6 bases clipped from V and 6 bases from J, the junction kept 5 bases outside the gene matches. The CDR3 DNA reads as TGTGCCAGCAGATCAACTAGCGGGAGGGTCAATGAGCAGTTCTTC. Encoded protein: CASRSTSGRVNEQFF.

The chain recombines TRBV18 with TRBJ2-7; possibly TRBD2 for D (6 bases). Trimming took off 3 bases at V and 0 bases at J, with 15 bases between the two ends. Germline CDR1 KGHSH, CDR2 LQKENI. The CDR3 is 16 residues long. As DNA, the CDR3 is TGTGCCAGCTCACCTCAGGTTGGGACTCACTCCTACGAGCAGTACTTC. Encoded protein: CASSPQVGTHSYEQYF.

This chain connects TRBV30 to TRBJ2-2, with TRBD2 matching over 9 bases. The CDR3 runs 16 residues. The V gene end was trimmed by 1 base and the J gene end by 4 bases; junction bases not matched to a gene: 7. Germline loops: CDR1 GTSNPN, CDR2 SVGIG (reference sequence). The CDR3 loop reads CAWSAGGRARTGELFF. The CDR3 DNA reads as TGTGCCTGGAGTGCAGGCGGGAGGGCTCGCACCGGGGAGCTGTTTTTT.

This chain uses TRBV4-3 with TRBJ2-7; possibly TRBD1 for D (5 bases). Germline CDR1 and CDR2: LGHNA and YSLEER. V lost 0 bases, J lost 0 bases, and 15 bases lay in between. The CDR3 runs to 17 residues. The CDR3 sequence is CASSQDLPGWGSYEQYF. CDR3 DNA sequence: TGCGCCAGCAGCCAAGATTTGCCAGGGTGGGGCTCCTACGAGCAGTACTTC.

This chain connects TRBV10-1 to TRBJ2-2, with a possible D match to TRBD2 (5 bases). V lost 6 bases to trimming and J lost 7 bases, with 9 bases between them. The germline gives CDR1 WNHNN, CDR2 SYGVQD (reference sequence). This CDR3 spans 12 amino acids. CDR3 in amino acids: CASRTRDGELFF. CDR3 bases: TGCGCCAGCAGGACCCGGGACGGGGAGCTGTTTTTT.

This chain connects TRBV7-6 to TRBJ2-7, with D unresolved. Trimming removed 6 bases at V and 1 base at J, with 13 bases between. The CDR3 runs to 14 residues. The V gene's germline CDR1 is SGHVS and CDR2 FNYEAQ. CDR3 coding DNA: TGTGCCAGCAGAAAAGATAGTTATTCCTACGAGCAGTACTTC. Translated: CASRKDSYSYEQYF. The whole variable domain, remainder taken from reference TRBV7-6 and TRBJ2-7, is GAGVSQSPRYKVTKRGQDVALRCDPISGHVSLYWYRQALGQGPEFLTYFNYEAQQDKSGLPNDRFSAERPEGSISTLTIQRTEQRDSAMYRCASRKDSYSYEQYFGPGTRLTVT.

This CDR3 reads CAWSETGLTEAFF. The CDR3 DNA follows: TGTGCCTGGAGCGAGACAGGGCTCACTGAAGCTTTCTTT. V usage is TRBV30 and J usage is TRBJ1-1; 7 bases fit TRBD1. Germline V gene data show CDR1 as GTSNPN and CDR2 as SVGIG (reference sequence). The V and J ends lost 3 bases and 4 bases, in that order; junction bases with no gene match: 5. This CDR3 is 13 amino acids long.

The CDR3 region has the DNA TGTGCCAGCACCCCAGGTATCTTCACTGAAGCTTTCTTT. Encoded protein: CASTPGIFTEAFF. V gene TRBV28 combines with J gene TRBJ1-1; unclear D gene. This CDR3 has 13 residues. Trimming left V 7 bases short and J 4 bases short, with 13 bases between. Germline loops: CDR1 MDHEN, CDR2 SYDVKM.

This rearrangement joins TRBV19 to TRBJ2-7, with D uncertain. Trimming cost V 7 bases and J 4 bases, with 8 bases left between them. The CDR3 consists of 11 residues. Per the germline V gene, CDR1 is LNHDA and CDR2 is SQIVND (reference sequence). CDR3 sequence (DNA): TGTGCCAGTACCCGAGTGTACGAGCAGTACTTC. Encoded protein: CASTRVYEQYF.

The CDR3 loop is CASSYSAGQGGETQYF. The CDR3 region has the DNA TGTGCCAGCAGTTACTCAGCGGGACAGGGCGGGGAGACCCAGTACTTC. V and J are TRBV6-5 and TRBJ2-5, with 9 nucleotides matching TRBD1. The CDR3 is made up of 16 amino acids. Per germline, CDR1 MNHEY and CDR2 SVGAGI. J was trimmed by 5 bases and V by 0 bases; bases with no gene match: 7.

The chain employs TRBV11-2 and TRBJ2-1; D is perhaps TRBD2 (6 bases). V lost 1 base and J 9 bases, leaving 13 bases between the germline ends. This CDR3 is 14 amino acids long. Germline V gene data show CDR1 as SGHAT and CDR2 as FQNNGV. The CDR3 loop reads CASSLGRDWGEQFF. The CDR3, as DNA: TGTGCCAGCAGCTTAGGCAGGGACTGGGGTGAGCAGTTCTTC. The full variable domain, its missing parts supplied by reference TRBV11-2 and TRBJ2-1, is EAGVAQSPRYKIIEKRQSVAFWCNPISGHATLYWYQQILGQGPKLLIQFQNNGVVDDSQLPKDRFSAERLKGVDSTLKIQPAKLEDSAVYLCASSLGRDWGEQFFGPGTRLTVL.

The CDR3 bases are TGTGCCAGCAGCTTATTCCGGGGGGCGCGTGGGACTGAAGCTTTCTTT. Protein sequence: CASSLFRGARGTEAFF. The V call is TRBV7-2, the J call TRBJ1-1; possible D gene TRBD1, 6 bases. The V end was cut by 2 bases, the J end by 5 bases, with 18 bases between. The CDR3 covers 16 residues. Germline V lookup: CDR1 SGHTA, CDR2 FQGNSA.

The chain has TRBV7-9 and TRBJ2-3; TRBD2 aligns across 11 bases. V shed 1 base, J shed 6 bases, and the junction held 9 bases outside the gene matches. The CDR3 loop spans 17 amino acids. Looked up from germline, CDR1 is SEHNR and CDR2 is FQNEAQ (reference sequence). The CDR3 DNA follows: TGTGCCAGCAGCTTAGGGGGACTAGCGGCCTTCTCGGATACGCAGTATTTT. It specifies CASSLGGLAAFSDTQYF.

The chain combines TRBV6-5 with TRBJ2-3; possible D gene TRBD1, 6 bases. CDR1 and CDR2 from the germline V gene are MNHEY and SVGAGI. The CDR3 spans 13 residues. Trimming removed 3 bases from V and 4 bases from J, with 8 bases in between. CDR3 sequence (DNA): TGTGCCAGCAGTTATGGGGGCGCAGATACGCAGTATTTT. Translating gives CASSYGGADTQYF.

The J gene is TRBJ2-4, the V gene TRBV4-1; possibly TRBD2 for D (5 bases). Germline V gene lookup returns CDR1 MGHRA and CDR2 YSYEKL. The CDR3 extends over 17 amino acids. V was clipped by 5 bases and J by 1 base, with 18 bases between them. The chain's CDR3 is CASSEREGSPAKNIQYF. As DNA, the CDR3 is TGCGCCAGCAGCGAACGAGAGGGAAGCCCCGCCAAAAACATTCAGTACTTC.

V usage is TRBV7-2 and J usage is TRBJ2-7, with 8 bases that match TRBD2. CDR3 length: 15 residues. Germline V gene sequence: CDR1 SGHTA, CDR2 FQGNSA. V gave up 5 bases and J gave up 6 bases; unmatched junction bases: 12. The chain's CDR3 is CASSQSGTRGPEQYF. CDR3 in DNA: TGTGCCAGCAGCCAATCCGGGACTAGAGGGCCCGAGCAGTACTTC. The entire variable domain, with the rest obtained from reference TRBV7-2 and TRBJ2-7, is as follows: GAGVSQSPSNKVTEKGKDVELRCDPISGHTALYWYRQSLGQGLEFLIYFQGNSAPDKSGLPSDRFSAERTGGSVSTLTIQRTQQEDSAVYLCASSQSGTRGPEQYFGPGTRLTVT.

CDR3 protein: CASSAGGNQPQHF. The CDR3 coding sequence is TGTGCCAGCAGTGCCGGGGGCAATCAGCCCCAGCATTTT. The V call is TRBV27, the J call TRBJ1-5; D ambiguous. Germline values: CDR1 MNHEY, CDR2 SMNVEV (reference sequence). Trimming pared 5 bases from V and 2 bases from J, leaving 7 bases between. This CDR3 is 13 amino acids long.